The 20 T cell receptor beta chains below were found in one sample sequenced in a study of T cell responses to AZD1222 COVID-19 vaccine. Profiling relied on immunoSEQ multiplex PCR, and the TCRdb table lists in-frame clones only, not all of them. The sample records 90,000 to 95,000 clones, around 93% being singletons. This specimen consisted of peripheral blood, obtained on day 0 of AZD1222 vaccination. These receptors all stem from an adult in good health.

The rearrangement joins TRBV5-6 to TRBJ1-3; D uncertain. V lost 2 bases and J 2 bases, leaving 8 bases between the germline ends. Looked up from germline, CDR1 is SGHDT and CDR2 is YYEEEE. The CDR3 contains 14 residues. CDR3 amino acids: CASSFFQTGNTIYF. The CDR3 DNA is TGTGCCAGCAGCTTCTTCCAAACTGGAAACACCATATATTTT.

The V gene is TRBV19, the J gene TRBJ1-5, with unresolved D. Germline V gene sequence: CDR1 LNHDA, CDR2 SQIVND (reference sequence). The V end lost 4 bases, the J end lost 3 bases, and 7 bases lay between the germline ends. The CDR3 totals 13 residues. The CDR3 region has the DNA TGTGCCAGTAGTAGGTCAGTCAATCAGCCCCAGCATTTT. Translation: CASSRSVNQPQHF. Drawing the rest from reference TRBV19 and TRBJ1-5, the complete variable domain is DGGITQSPKYLFRKEGQNVTLSCEQNLNHDAMYWYRQDPGQGLRLIYYSQIVNDFQKGDIAEGYSVSREKKESFPLTVTSAQKNPTAFYLCASSRSVNQPQHFGDGTRLSIL.

The chain links TRBV20-1 to TRBJ2-7; possible D gene TRBD2, 6 bases. The CDR3 has 11 residues. Germline-derived CDR1 and CDR2 are DFQATT and SNEGSKA (reference sequence). The V and J ends lost 4 bases and 3 bases respectively, with 7 bases between them. The CDR3 nucleotides read TGCAGTGCTATCGGGGGCTACGAGCAGTACTTC. Residues: CSAIGGYEQYF.

This chain links TRBV4-2 with TRBJ2-1, with a weak D call TRBD2 (5 bases). This CDR3 comprises 15 residues. V gave up 0 bases and J gave up 3 bases, with 9 bases separating them. Germline V lookup: CDR1 LGHNA, CDR2 YNFKEQ. CDR3 in DNA: TGTGCCAGCAGCCAAGAGTCTAGCAGCTACAATGAGCAGTTCTTC. Protein: CASSQESSSYNEQFF.

The chain combines TRBV18 with TRBJ2-5; D perhaps matches TRBD1 (5 bases). Germline CDR1 reads KGHSH; CDR2 reads LQKENI. The CDR3 is made up of 13 amino acids. V lost 8 bases and J 5 bases, leaving 15 bases between the germline ends. CDR3 bases: TGTGCCAGCACCCTCAGGGATGTCGAGACCCAGTACTTC. Protein product: CASTLRDVETQYF.

This sequence joins TRBV27 and TRBJ1-4, with TRBD1 as a possible D gene (5 bases). The germline V gene has CDR1 MNHEY and CDR2 SMNVEV (reference sequence). V was trimmed by 6 bases and J by 7 bases, leaving 18 bases between them. There are 15 residues in the CDR3. The CDR3 spells CASRARDYGREKLFF. The CDR3 DNA follows: TGTGCCAGCAGGGCGCGGGACTATGGCCGTGAAAAACTGTTTTTT.

This clone was seen only a few times. The J gene is TRBJ2-7, the V gene TRBV5-1; TRBD2 aligns across 8 bases. V lost 3 bases to trimming and J lost 6 bases; unmatched junction nucleotides: 11. The CDR3 is made up of 15 amino acids. Germline V gene data show CDR1 as SGHRS and CDR2 as YFSETQ. The CDR3 DNA reads as TGCGCCAGCAGCTCCGGAGCGGGAGACGGCGGCGAGCAGTACTTC. Translation: CASSSGAGDGGEQYF.

The V gene is TRBV5-6, the J gene TRBJ1-1, with D possibly matching TRBD1 (6 bases). Trimming shortened V by 4 bases and J by 9 bases, and 13 bases separated the two germline ends. The germline gives CDR1 SGHDT, CDR2 YYEEEE. The CDR3 covers 12 residues. In DNA, the CDR3 is TGTGCCAGCAGCGTTAACAGGGTCAAAGCTTTCTTT. Protein: CASSVNRVKAFF.

As to this clone: A read error may account for a junction end that differs from germline. The chain is built from TRBV7-2 and TRBJ2-4; 10 bases are shared with TRBD1. CDR1 and CDR2 from the germline V gene are SGHTA and FQGNSA. The length of the CDR3 is 13 residues. DNA of the CDR3: TGTGCCAGCAGCTTTACCGGGACAGGGGCTGCCGATTTC. Protein: CASSFTGTGAADF.

V and J are TRBV6-5 and TRBJ2-7; D unclear. There are 12 residues in the CDR3. CDR1 and CDR2 (germline): MNHEY, SVGAGI. Trimming removed 6 bases from V and 7 bases from J, with 13 bases in between. CDR3 region: CASRASSPEQYF. CDR3 bases: TGTGCCAGCAGGGCTAGTTCCCCTGAGCAGTACTTC.

The CDR3 is CASSFGAPNTEAFF. The CDR3 DNA reads as TGTGCCAGTAGTTTCGGGGCACCGAACACTGAAGCTTTCTTT. The V gene is TRBV19, the J gene TRBJ1-1; a possible D gene is TRBD1 (5 bases). CDR1 and CDR2 (germline): LNHDA, SQIVND (reference sequence). The CDR3 has 14 residues. V gave up 5 bases and J gave up 1 base, with 11 bases separating them.

The chain has TRBV5-1 and TRBJ1-2, with 7 positions matching TRBD1. In germline, CDR1 is SGHRS, CDR2 YFSETQ. CDR3 length: 14 amino acids. V shed 0 bases, J shed 7 bases, and the junction held 6 bases outside the gene matches. This CDR3 is CASSLEVPGGGYTF. CDR3 nucleotide sequence: TGCGCCAGCAGCTTGGAGGTCCCAGGGGGTGGCTACACCTTC.

The rearrangement uses TRBV27 and TRBJ2-4; unclear D gene. V lost 0 bases and J lost 9, with 3 bases in between. The germline V gene encodes CDR1 MNHEY and CDR2 SMNVEV (reference sequence). The CDR3 length is 11 residues. The CDR3 here is CASSLSTIQYF. CDR3 nucleotides: TGTGCCAGCAGTTTATCTACCATTCAGTACTTC.

V is TRBV5-5 and J is TRBJ1-1; 9 bases align to TRBD1. The CDR3 is 15 residues long. V trimming: 7 bases; J trimming: 2 bases; junction bases outside the gene matches: 9. The germline gives CDR1 SGHKS, CDR2 YYEKEE (reference sequence). Written as DNA, the CDR3 is TGTGCCAGCGACCCCGGGGACAGGGAAAACACTGAAGCTTTCTTT. It yields the protein CASDPGDRENTEAFF.

To note about this clone: In the same sample, other DNA sequences code for this CDR3. V gene TRBV28 combines with J gene TRBJ2-3; D gene uncertain. V was trimmed by 2 bases and J by 6 bases, leaving 3 bases between them. This CDR3 comprises 11 residues. Germline V CDR1 and CDR2: MDHEN, SYDVKM. CDR3 DNA sequence: TGTGCCAGCAGTTTAACCGATACGCAGTATTTT. This translates into CASSLTDTQYF.

The chain has TRBV6-5 and TRBJ1-2; TRBD1 matches at 7 bases. The CDR3 runs to 16 residues. CDR1 and CDR2 from the germline V gene are MNHEY and SVGAGI. J lost 6 bases, V lost 2 bases, and 12 bases had no gene match. DNA of the CDR3: TGTGCCAGCAGTTACGGGGGACAGTTCCCGGGGGATGGCTACACCTTC. Amino acid sequence: CASSYGGQFPGDGYTF.

The CDR3 loop reads CASSPGTYYEQYF. The CDR3 DNA follows: TGTGCCAGCAGCCCGGGGACCTACTACGAGCAGTACTTC. This chain uses TRBV7-3 with TRBJ2-7, with D perhaps matching TRBD1 or TRBD2 (5 bases each). Germline V gives CDR1 SGHTA, CDR2 FQGTGA. V gave up 5 bases and J gave up 3 bases, with 11 bases separating them. CDR3 size: 13 residues. Variable domain in full (rest from reference TRBV7-3 and TRBJ2-7): GAGVSQTPSNKVTEKGKYVELRCDPISGHTALYWYRQSLGQGPEFLIYFQGTGAADDSGLPNDRFFAVRPEGSVSTLKIQRTERGDSAVYLCASSPGTYYEQYFGPGTRLTVT.

The chain is built from TRBV14 and TRBJ2-2; TRBD1 aligns across 7 bases. Germline lookup yields CDR1 SGHDN and CDR2 FVKESK. V trimming: 2 bases; J trimming: 2 bases; junction bases outside the gene matches: 5. The CDR3 is made up of 16 amino acids. This chain's CDR3 is CASSQFTGVNTGELFF. In DNA, the CDR3 is TGTGCCAGCAGCCAATTTACAGGGGTCAACACCGGGGAGCTGTTTTTT.

The rearrangement joins TRBV5-1 to TRBJ2-7; maybe TRBD1 (6 bases). Trimming removed 2 bases from V and 6 bases from J, with 9 bases in between. Germline CDR1 and CDR2: SGHRS and YFSETQ. The length of the CDR3 is 12 residues. CDR3 loop: CASSLEGGEQYF. CDR3 DNA: TGCGCCAGCAGCTTAGAAGGGGGCGAGCAGTACTTC. Based on the CDR3 plus reference TRBV5-1 and TRBJ2-7, the full variable domain is KAGVTQTPRYLIKTRGQQVTLSCSPISGHRSVSWYQQTPGQGLQFLFEYFSETQRNKGNFPGRFSGRQFSNSRSEMNVSTLELGDSALYLCASSLEGGEQYFGPGTRLTVT.

In this sample, this clone turned up once. The chain carries TRBV2 and TRBJ1-3; D remains unclear. Germline-derived CDR1 and CDR2 are SNHLY and FYNNEI. This CDR3 is 14 amino acids long. Trimming took off 6 bases at V and 2 bases at J, with 11 bases between the two ends. Here the CDR3 reads CASRLSWAGNTIYF. CDR3 nucleotide sequence: TGTGCCAGCAGGCTTTCCTGGGCTGGAAACACCATATATTTT.